The 28 T cell receptor beta chains listed next were all sequenced from one sample in a study of blood T cells in healthy people across ages. The use of a sample-barcoded 5' primer and a J-beta primer mix characterized a second PCR of 7 to 11 cycles. TCRdb itself ran the 5' RACE reads through MiXCR, one entry per CDR3 protein. The sample consists of fewer than 900,000 distinct CDR3 sequences, roughly 40% of them appearing once. The sequencing sample was made of blood. The origin of the receptors is a man aged 18 to 35 in good health.

The gene calls are TRBV7-7 and TRBJ2-1, with a weak D call TRBD1 (6 bases). The DNA end is a closer match to TRBJ2-7, so the J assignment may be wrong. Germline-derived CDR1 and CDR2 are SSHAT and FNYEAQ (reference sequence). The length of the CDR3 is 17 residues. Written as DNA, the CDR3 is TGTGCCAGCAGCCTACTTCCCGGGACATTTGGGGGCAATGAGCAGTACTTC. As protein: CASSLLPGTFGGNEQYF.

The chain joins TRBV12-3 or TRBV12-4 to TRBJ2-5; D possibly uses TRBD1 or TRBD2 (5 bases each). The CDR3 is made up of 13 amino acids. Trimming took off 4 bases at V and 5 bases at J, with 11 bases between the two ends. CDR3 DNA sequence: TGTGCCAGCAGTTCAGGGAGTTACGAGACCCAGTACTTC. Translating gives CASSSGSYETQYF.

This rearrangement joins TRBV20-1 to TRBJ2-1, with TRBD2 matching over 8 bases. The CDR3 extends over 14 amino acids. The V gene's germline CDR1 is DFQATT and CDR2 SNEGSKA (reference sequence). Germline trimming cut 6 bases from V and 6 bases from J; bases unmatched to any gene: 10. CDR3: CSAPPAGDFNEQFF. The CDR3 nucleotides read TGCAGTGCACCCCCAGCGGGGGACTTCAATGAGCAGTTCTTC.

In regard to this clonotype: This may be a read error, as it is one base from a much larger clone. The rearrangement joins TRBV12-3 or TRBV12-4 to TRBJ2-1; D is undetermined. The DNA end lines up better with TRBJ2-7; the J call may be wrong. The CDR3 totals 14 residues. The CDR3 sequence: CASSDQSSYNEQYF. CDR3 DNA sequence: TGTGCCAGCAGCGACCAGAGCTCCTACAATGAGCAGTACTTC.

As DNA, the CDR3 is TGCGCCAGCAGCCAAGATGTCTTCGGGGAGACCGGGGAGCTGTTTTTT. The encoded protein is CASSQDVFGETGELFF. The chain carries TRBV4-3 and TRBJ2-2, with D tentatively TRBD2 (5 bases). Germline V gene lookup returns CDR1 LGHNA and CDR2 YSLEER. CDR3 length: 16 amino acids. Trimming removed 0 bases from V and 5 bases from J, with 13 bases in between.

The chain is built from TRBV9 and TRBJ2-5; a weak D match, TRBD1 (5 bases). CDR3 length: 17 amino acids. The germline V and J ends were trimmed by 4 bases and 0 bases, with 19 bases remaining between them. Germline V gene lookup returns CDR1 SGDLS and CDR2 YYNGEE. CDR3 protein: CASSTAIGQGYQETQYF. The DNA of the CDR3 is TGTGCCAGCAGCACAGCCATCGGGCAGGGATACCAAGAGACCCAGTACTTC.

The V call is TRBV6-1, the J call TRBJ2-1, with TRBD2 matching 7 bases. Germline V gives CDR1 MNHNS, CDR2 SASEGT. Trimming cost V 0 bases and J 14 bases; bases outside gene matches: 7. There are 13 residues in the CDR3. CDR3 nucleotide sequence: TGTGCCAGCAGTGAAGCCTTAGGACTAGGAAAGTTCTTC. Its protein is CASSEALGLGKFF.

The chain carries TRBV6-6 and TRBJ2-7, with 7 bases identical to TRBD2. The CDR3 runs 16 residues. Germline V gives CDR1 MNHNY, CDR2 SVGAGI (reference sequence). V lost 6 bases and J lost 7; bases outside the gene matches: 18. The CDR3 region has the DNA TGTGCCAGCAGAAAACTAGCGACCCAGCGAGACAATGAGCAGTACTTC. The encoded protein is CASRKLATQRDNEQYF.

This clonotype was found many times. V gene TRBV5-6 combines with J gene TRBJ1-2; 7 nucleotides agree with TRBD1. The V segment lost 4 bases and the J segment 6 bases; nucleotides outside the gene matches: 12. CDR1 and CDR2 from the germline V gene are SGHDT and YYEEEE. The CDR3 length is 15 residues. The DNA for the CDR3 is TGTGCCAGCAGCCCGATTACAGGGGAGCGGCATGGCTACACCTTC. Protein sequence: CASSPITGERHGYTF.

This clonotype was found a few times. The chain joins TRBV12-3 or TRBV12-4 to TRBJ1-4; 7 nucleotides line up with TRBD1. The CDR3 consists of 17 residues. J was trimmed by 6 bases and V by 3 bases; bases with no gene match: 13. The CDR3 nucleotides read TGTGCCAGCAGTTTGTCTGGGTGGGGGACAGTCGATGAAAAACTGTTTTTT. Its protein is CASSLSGWGTVDEKLFF.

V gene TRBV7-2 combines with J gene TRBJ2-7; tentative D call: TRBD2 (5 bases). V lost 6 bases and J lost 5, with 14 bases in between. The CDR3 spans 13 residues. In germline, CDR1 is SGHTA, CDR2 FQGNSA. DNA for the CDR3: TGTGCCAGCAGTCGAGGGTGGGGTGACGAGCAGTACTTC. Encoded protein: CASSRGWGDEQYF.

The rearrangement links TRBV9 to TRBJ1-1; D ambiguous. The CDR3 length is 15 residues. CDR1 SGDLS and CDR2 YYNGEE come from the germline V gene. Trimming left V 0 bases short and J 2 bases short, with 11 bases between. CDR3 residues: CASSVGIGLNTEAFF. CDR3 DNA: TGTGCCAGCAGCGTAGGGATAGGGCTCAACACTGAAGCTTTCTTT.

Ten or more counts support this clonotype. V is TRBV10-3 and J is TRBJ2-7; D call uncertain. The CDR3 has 11 amino acids. The germline V gene encodes CDR1 ENHRY and CDR2 SYGVKD. The ends were cut back, 0 bases at V and 5 bases at J, with 2 bases in the middle. CDR3 amino acids: CAISESHEQYF. The CDR3, as DNA: TGTGCCATCAGTGAGTCCCACGAGCAGTACTTC.

The rearrangement joins TRBV28 to TRBJ2-3, with 10 positions matching TRBD2. The V segment lost 5 bases and the J segment 1 base; nucleotides outside the gene matches: 9. CDR1 MDHEN and CDR2 SYDVKM come from the germline V gene. The CDR3 contains 17 residues. CDR3 coding DNA: TGTGCCAGCAGTCCGCCGGAAAGCGGGGGGGGCACAGATACGCAGTATTTT. Amino acids: CASSPPESGGGTDTQYF.

This clonotype was seen more than once but under ten times. CDR3 in amino acids: CASSQTDGYTF. CDR3 DNA sequence: TGTGCCAGCAGCCAAACGGATGGCTACACCTTC. V is TRBV3-1 and J is TRBJ1-2; D uncertain. V was clipped by 2 bases and J by 6 bases, with 4 bases between them. The CDR3 spans 11 residues. Per the germline V gene, CDR1 is LGHDT and CDR2 is YNNKEL (reference sequence). The whole variable domain, filled in from reference TRBV3-1 and TRBJ1-2, reads DTAVSQTPKYLVTQMGNDKSIKCEQNLGHDTMYWYKQDSKKFLKIMFSYNNKELIINETVPNRFSPKSPDKAHLNLHINSLELGDSAVYFCASSQTDGYTFGSGTRLTVV.

This clonotype was picked up a small number of times. The chain carries TRBV29-1 and TRBJ1-2; no definite D call. V was cut by 5 bases and J by 4 bases, with 11 bases left in between. The CDR3 contains 12 residues. Germline values: CDR1 SQVTM, CDR2 ANQGSEA. CDR3 bases: TGCAGCGTTCGGGCAGGCCCCTATGGCTACACCTTC. Its protein is CSVRAGPYGYTF. Supplemented by reference TRBV29-1 and TRBJ1-2, the full variable domain reads SAVISQKPSRDICQRGTSLTIQCQVDSQVTMMFWYRQQPGQSLTLIATANQGSEATYESGFVIDKFPISRPNLTFSTLTVSNMSPEDSSIYLCSVRAGPYGYTFGSGTRLTVV.

The chain couples TRBV28 to TRBJ2-1; perhaps TRBD1 as D (6 bases). Trimming removed 8 bases at V and 2 bases at J, with 19 bases between. The length of the CDR3 is 16 residues. CDR1 MDHEN and CDR2 SYDVKM come from the germline V gene. This chain's CDR3 is CASGSTGTKTYNEQFF. The CDR3 DNA is TGTGCCAGCGGCAGCACCGGGACAAAAACCTACAATGAGCAGTTCTTC.

As regards this clonotype: The junction differs from germline at one of its ends, possibly a read error. The V and J genes are TRBV7-9 and TRBJ2-7; 7 bases fit TRBD1. There are 18 residues in the CDR3. Germline loops: CDR1 SEHNR, CDR2 FQNEAQ (reference sequence). The CDR3 spells CASSFNPTGTESSYEQYF. The CDR3 DNA is TGTGCCAGCAGCTTCAACCCGACAGGGACGGAGAGCTCTTACGAGCAGTACTTT.

At least ten counts were recorded for this clonotype. J is TRBJ1-2 and V is TRBV12-3 or TRBV12-4; D is perhaps TRBD1 (5 bases). This CDR3 contains 13 residues. Trimming cost V 6 bases and J 8 bases, with 16 bases left between them. The CDR3 protein is CASRPTGHLGYTF. CDR3 nucleotide sequence: TGTGCCAGCAGGCCGACGGGGCATCTCGGCTACACCTTC.

There are many counts of this clonotype. The chain employs TRBV19 and TRBJ1-1, with D uncertain. The V and J ends lost 3 bases and 8 bases respectively, with 10 bases between them. Looked up from germline, CDR1 is LNHDA and CDR2 is SQIVND (reference sequence). CDR3 length: 12 amino acids. The CDR3 loop reads CASSIGFIEAFF. In DNA, the CDR3 is TGTGCCAGTAGTATCGGTTTTATCGAAGCTTTCTTT.

The rearrangement joins TRBV5-1 to TRBJ2-1, with TRBD2 matching 9 bases. Germline V gene data show CDR1 as SGHRS and CDR2 as YFSETQ. The CDR3 contains 16 residues. Unmatched junction bases numbered 9, after V lost 4 bases and J lost 4 bases. The CDR3 DNA reads as TGCGCCAGCAGCGGGGCGGGGGGGCCGTTATACAATGAGCAGTTCTTC. It specifies CASSGAGGPLYNEQFF.

The chain recombines TRBV6-5 with TRBJ1-1, with D unresolved. The V end lost 5 bases, the J end lost 6 bases, and 13 bases lay between the germline ends. CDR3 length: 13 residues. The germline V gene encodes CDR1 MNHEY and CDR2 SVGAGI. CDR3 sequence reads: CASSDGGGPEAFF. Written as DNA, the CDR3 is TGTGCCAGCAGTGACGGAGGCGGCCCTGAAGCTTTCTTT.

This clonotype was observed a few times. The chain links TRBV6-6 to TRBJ2-3; the D gene could be TRBD1 or TRBD2 (5 bases each). Trimming left V 5 bases short and J 4 bases short, with 22 bases between. CDR1 MNHNY and CDR2 SVGAGI come from the germline V gene (reference sequence). The CDR3 consists of 17 residues. The CDR3 loop is CASSLTRDPRPADTQYF. The CDR3 DNA sequence: TGTGCCAGCAGTCTGACCCGGGACCCTCGTCCTGCAGATACGCAGTATTTT.

This clonotype was detected only once. The rearrangement links TRBV11-2 to TRBJ2-1, with 7 bases lining up with TRBD1. The last part of the DNA fits TRBJ2-7 better; the J call may be wrong. CDR3 length: 16 amino acids. Germline CDR1 SGHAT, CDR2 FQNNGV. The CDR3 spells CASTTRGGQLYNEQYF. The CDR3 DNA reads TGTGCCAGCACCACCCGTGGGGGACAGCTTTACAATGAGCAGTACTTC.

The chain is built from TRBV19 and TRBJ2-3, with D hard to call. This CDR3 region has 15 residues. Between the trimmed V and J ends, which lost 1 base and 5 bases, there was a span of 13 bases. The germline V gene encodes CDR1 LNHDA and CDR2 SQIVND (reference sequence). CDR3 nucleotides: TGTGCCAGTAGTATAGTTCCCCCGGATGGAGATACGCAGTATTTT. Its protein product is CASSIVPPDGDTQYF.

This clonotype was observed many times. The V call is TRBV4-2, the J call TRBJ2-5; D not certain. The CDR3 totals 13 residues. CDR1 LGHNA and CDR2 YNFKEQ come from the germline V gene. Deletions cut 0 bases from V and 4 bases from J, with 6 bases between. The CDR3 sequence: CASSQERLETQYF. The CDR3 bases are TGTGCCAGCAGCCAAGAACGATTAGAGACCCAGTACTTC.

This clonotype occurred a few times. The chain has TRBV5-1 and TRBJ2-1; 7 bases are a match to TRBD2. The V segment lost 0 bases and the J segment 7 bases; nucleotides outside the gene matches: 10. The CDR3 has 16 residues. CDR1 and CDR2 from the germline V gene are SGHRS and YFSETQ. CDR3 nucleotides: TGCGCCAGCAGCTTGGGGCAGGGAGGGCGTTTGAATGAGCAGTTCTTC. The encoded protein is CASSLGQGGRLNEQFF.

CDR3 amino acids: CSVAGQYQETQYF. CDR3 bases: TGCAGCGTGGCGGGGCAGTACCAAGAGACCCAGTACTTC. V and J are TRBV29-1 and TRBJ2-5; D perhaps matches TRBD2 (6 bases). V shed 6 bases and J shed 0 bases, with 11 bases lying between them. The length of the CDR3 is 13 residues. Per germline, CDR1 SQVTM and CDR2 ANQGSEA. Full variable domain (rest looked up from reference TRBV29-1 and TRBJ2-5): SAVISQKPSRDICQRGTSLTIQCQVDSQVTMMFWYRQQPGQSLTLIATANQGSEATYESGFVIDKFPISRPNLTFSTLTVSNMSPEDSSIYLCSVAGQYQETQYFGPGTRLLVL.